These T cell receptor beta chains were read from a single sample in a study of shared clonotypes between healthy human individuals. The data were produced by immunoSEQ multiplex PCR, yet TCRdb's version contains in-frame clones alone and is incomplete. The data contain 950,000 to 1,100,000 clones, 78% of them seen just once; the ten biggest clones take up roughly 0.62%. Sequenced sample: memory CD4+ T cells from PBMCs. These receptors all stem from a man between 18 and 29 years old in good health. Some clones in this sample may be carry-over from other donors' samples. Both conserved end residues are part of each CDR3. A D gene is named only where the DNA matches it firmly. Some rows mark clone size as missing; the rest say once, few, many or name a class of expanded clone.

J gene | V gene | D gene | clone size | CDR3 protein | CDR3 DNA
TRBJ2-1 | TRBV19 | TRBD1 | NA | CASRAGTGANEQFF | TGTGCCAGTAGAGCCGGGACAGGGGCGAATGAGCAGTTCTTC
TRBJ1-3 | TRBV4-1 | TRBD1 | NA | CASSLGQASGNTIYF | TGCGCCAGCAGCCTCGGACAGGCCTCTGGAAACACCATATATTTT
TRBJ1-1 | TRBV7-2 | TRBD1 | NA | CASRQDRVGNTEAFF | TGTGCCAGCAGACAGGACAGGGTAGGGAACACTGAAGCTTTCTTT
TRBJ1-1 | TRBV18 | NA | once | CASSPLREGTEAFF | TGTGCCAGCTCACCCTTGAGGGAGGGCACTGAAGCTTTCTTT
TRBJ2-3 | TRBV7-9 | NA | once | CASSFGTSSDTQYF | TGTGCCAGCAGCTTCGGGACGTCCTCAGATACGCAGTATTTT
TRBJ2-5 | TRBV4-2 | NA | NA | CASSQPQGGAEETQYF | TGTGCCAGCAGCCAACCACAGGGAGGAGCGGAAGAGACCCAGTACTTC
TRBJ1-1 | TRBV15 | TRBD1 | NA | CATSRRQGLNTEAFF | TGTGCCACCAGCAGAAGACAGGGGTTGAACACTGAAGCTTTCTTT
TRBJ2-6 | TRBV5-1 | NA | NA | CASSSASGANVLTF | TGCGCCAGCAGCTCCGCCTCTGGGGCCAACGTCCTGACTTTC
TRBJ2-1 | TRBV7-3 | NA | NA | CASSSGAESGEQFF | TGTGCCAGCAGCTCCGGGGCTGAGTCAGGTGAGCAGTTCTTC
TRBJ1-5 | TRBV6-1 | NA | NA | CASRGVGGGQPQHF | TGTGCCAGCAGGGGCGTGGGGGGCGGTCAGCCCCAGCATTTT
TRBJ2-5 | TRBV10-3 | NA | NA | CAISESKASGSQETQYF | TGTGCCATCAGTGAGTCGAAAGCCTCTGGGTCTCAAGAGACCCAGTACTTC
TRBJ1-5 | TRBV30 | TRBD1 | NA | CAWPGQGVGQPQHF | TGTGCCTGGCCGGGACAGGGCGTAGGTCAGCCCCAGCATTTT
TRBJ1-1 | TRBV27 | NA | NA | CASSLEGWGTEAFF | TGTGCCAGCAGTTTAGAGGGCTGGGGAACTGAAGCTTTCTTT
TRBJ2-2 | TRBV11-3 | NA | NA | CASSPAWGKHNTGELFF | TGTGCCAGCAGCCCCGCTTGGGGGAAGCATAACACCGGGGAGCTGTTTTTT
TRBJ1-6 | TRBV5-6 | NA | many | CASSSDWGQNNSPLHF | TGTGCCAGCAGCAGTGATTGGGGGCAGAACAATTCACCCCTCCACTTT
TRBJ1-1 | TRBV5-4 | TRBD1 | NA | CASSFHDRGRANTEAFF | TGTGCCAGCAGCTTCCATGACAGGGGGCGCGCGAACACTGAAGCTTTCTTT
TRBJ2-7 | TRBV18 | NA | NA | CASSPPSASTYEQYF | TGTGCCAGCTCACCACCGTCCGCCTCAACCTACGAGCAGTACTTC
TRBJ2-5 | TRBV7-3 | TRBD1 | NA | CASSSGSGGPETQYF | TGTGCCAGCAGTTCAGGGTCAGGGGGCCCAGAGACCCAGTACTTC
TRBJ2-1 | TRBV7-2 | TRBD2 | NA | CASSLRLANNEQFF | TGTGCCAGCAGCCTCCGACTAGCGAACAATGAGCAGTTCTTC
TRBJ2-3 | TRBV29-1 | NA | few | CSVENSRTDTQYF | TGCAGCGTTGAAAACAGTCGCACAGATACGCAGTATTTT
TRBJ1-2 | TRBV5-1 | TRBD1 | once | CASSPGLGQVNYGYTF | TGCGCCAGCAGCCCGGGACTAGGACAGGTTAACTATGGCTACACCTTC
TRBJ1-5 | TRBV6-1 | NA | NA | CASSEVGQPQHF | TGTGCCAGCAGTGAAGTTGGGCAGCCCCAGCATTTT
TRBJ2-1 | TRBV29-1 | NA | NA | CSVVGQGTYNEQFF | TGCAGCGTTGTGGGGCAGGGGACCTACAATGAGCAGTTCTTC
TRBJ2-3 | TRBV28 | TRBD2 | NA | CASTFGAGGGSTDTQYF | TGTGCCAGCACCTTTGGGGCGGGAGGTGGGAGCACAGATACGCAGTATTTT
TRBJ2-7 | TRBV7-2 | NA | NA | CASSLVRPGFEQYF | TGTGCCAGCAGCTTAGTGCGGCCGGGGTTCGAGCAGTACTTC
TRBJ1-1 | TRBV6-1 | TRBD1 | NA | CASSTTGDTEAFF | TGTGCCAGCAGTACGACAGGGGATACTGAAGCTTTCTTT
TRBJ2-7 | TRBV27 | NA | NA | CASSFKGGSSYEQYF | TGTGCCAGCAGTTTCAAGGGCGGCAGCTCCTACGAGCAGTACTTC
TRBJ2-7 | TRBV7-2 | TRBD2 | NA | CASSLEGLTYEQYF | TGTGCCAGCAGCTTAGAGGGACTAACTTACGAGCAGTACTTC
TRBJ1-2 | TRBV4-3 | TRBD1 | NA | CASSQAGTGVVGYGYTF | TGCGCCAGCAGCCAAGCCGGGACAGGGGTTGTAGGCTATGGCTACACCTTC
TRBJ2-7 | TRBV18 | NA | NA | CASSSTPSYEQYF | TGTGCCAGCTCATCGACACCCTCCTACGAGCAGTACTTC
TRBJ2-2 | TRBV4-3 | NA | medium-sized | CASSQEFPGELFF | TGCGCCAGCAGCCAAGAATTCCCCGGGGAGCTGTTTTTT
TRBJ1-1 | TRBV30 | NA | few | CAWAITRNTEAFF | TGTGCCTGGGCAATAACACGGAACACTGAAGCTTTCTTT
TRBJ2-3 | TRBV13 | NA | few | CASTPTGNTDTQYF | TGTGCCAGCACGCCTACGGGAAACACAGATACGCAGTATTTT
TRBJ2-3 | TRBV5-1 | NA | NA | CASSFRPQSTDTQYF | TGCGCCAGCAGCTTTCGACCGCAGAGCACAGATACGCAGTATTTT
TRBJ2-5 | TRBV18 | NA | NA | CASSPSVEQYF | TGTGCCAGCTCACCCTCGGTAGAGCAGTACTTC
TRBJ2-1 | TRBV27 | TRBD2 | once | CASSFGSGRSYNEQFF | TGTGCCAGCAGTTTCGGAAGCGGGAGGTCGTACAATGAGCAGTTCTTC
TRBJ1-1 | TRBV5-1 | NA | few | CASSGQDTEAFF | TGCGCCAGCAGCGGGCAGGACACTGAAGCTTTCTTT
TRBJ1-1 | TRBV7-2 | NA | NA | CASSLREGVVEAFF | TGTGCCAGCAGCCTCAGGGAGGGGGTAGTCGAAGCTTTCTTT
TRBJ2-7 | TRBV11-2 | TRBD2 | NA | CASSLAGLAGGPHEQYF | TGTGCCAGCAGCTTAGCCGGGCTAGCGGGAGGGCCCCACGAGCAGTACTTC
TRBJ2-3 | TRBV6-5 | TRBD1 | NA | CASTRQGAPTDTQYF | TGTGCCAGCACTCGACAGGGGGCGCCGACCGATACGCAGTATTTT
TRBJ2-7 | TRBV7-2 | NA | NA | CASSLSPLAISYEQYF | TGTGCCAGCAGCTTATCGCCGCTAGCGATCTCCTACGAGCAGTACTTC
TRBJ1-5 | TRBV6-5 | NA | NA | CASSYSRHQPQHF | TGTGCCAGCAGTTACTCGCGTCATCAGCCCCAGCATTTT
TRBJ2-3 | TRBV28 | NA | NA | CASLASTDTQYF | TGTGCCAGCTTGGCTAGCACAGATACGCAGTATTTT